One TCR beta chain is described in this entry. Its antigen is not known. This specimen includes other DNA sequences encoding the same CDR3. The sample comes from a study of cytomegalovirus exposure and HLA in healthy donors. In the PCR, 60 Vbeta and 13 Jbeta primers were used. Clones were read by immunoSEQ multiplex PCR, and TCRdb kept only the in-frame ones, dropping some. The sample lists 150,000 to 200,000 clones; 70% to 90% were seen once. The study, taken as a whole, reports: TCR beta sequences reportedly predicted most subjects' HLA-A and HLA-B alleles accurately. A missense DCLRE1C variant was associated with V- and J-gene trimming of TCR beta chains in a later analysis, and an independent cohort replicated the association.

The V gene lost 2 bases and the J gene lost 8 bases, with 9 bases spanning the gap. The V gene's germline CDR1 is MNHEY and CDR2 SVGAGI. This CDR3 has 12 residues. The TCR comes from a woman aged 18-35 years in good health and CMV-seronegative. Sequencing used PBMCs. The V gene is TRBV6-5, the J gene TRBJ1-2; a weak D match, TRBD1 (5 bases). CDR3 sequence: CASSYRGRGYTF. The CDR3 region has the DNA TGTGCCAGCAGTTACAGGGGTCGAGGCTACACCTTC.